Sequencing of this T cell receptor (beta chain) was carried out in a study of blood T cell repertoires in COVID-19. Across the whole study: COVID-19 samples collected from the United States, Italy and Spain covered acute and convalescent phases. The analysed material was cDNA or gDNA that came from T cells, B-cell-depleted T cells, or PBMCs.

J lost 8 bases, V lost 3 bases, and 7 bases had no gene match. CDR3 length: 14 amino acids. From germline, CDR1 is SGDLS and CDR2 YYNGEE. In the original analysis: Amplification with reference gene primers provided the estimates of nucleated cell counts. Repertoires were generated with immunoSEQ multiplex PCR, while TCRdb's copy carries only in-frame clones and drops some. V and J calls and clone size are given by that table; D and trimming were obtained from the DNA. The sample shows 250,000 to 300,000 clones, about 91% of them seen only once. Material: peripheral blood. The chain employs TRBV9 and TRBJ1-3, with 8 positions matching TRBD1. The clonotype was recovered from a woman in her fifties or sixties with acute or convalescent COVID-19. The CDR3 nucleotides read TGTGCCAGCAGCGGACGGGACAGGCAGGACACCATATATTTT. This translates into CASSGRDRQDTIYF.